The sequence of this T cell receptor beta chain was determined in a study of shared clonotypes between healthy human individuals (dated by TCRdb to 2018 to 2021). Regarding the complete study: A couple of women and a few men aged 18 to 49 years were included in the cohort. Blood TCR repertoires of roughly five healthy adults were deeply sequenced to estimate repertoire size and the extent of clonotype sharing between individuals. Each donor's leukapheresis produced roughly between roughly 0.94 and 9.5 billion PBMCs. For each donor, CD4 naive and CD4 memory were each run on three plates, CD8 naive on two plates, and CD8 memory on one plate. Libraries were prepared and TCR repertoires were sequenced by different laboratories using diverse techniques, in order to increase sequencing depth and limit assay-specific biases.

A single count supports this clone. This receptor's antigen is unknown. No base-level quality is on record; no much larger clone is a single base apart. V loses 5 bases of germline sequence and J loses 5 bases, and the interval between the two ends is 9 bases. The CDR3 starts with the cysteine, ends with the phenylalanine, and has 13 residues. The CDR3 DNA has 39 bases and is translated from base 1. CDR1 and CDR2 were assigned from the germline V gene as SGHTA and FQGTGA. Using the deep immunoSEQ assay, TCR CDR3 regions were amplified from genomic DNA by multiplex PCR. Genomic DNA extracted from each cell subset was distributed evenly over all wells of several immunoSEQ 96-well plates, and each plate served as one replicate. For sorted subsets, each replicate PCR was loaded with 200 ng genomic DNA, equivalent to 30,000 or so T cell genomes. The purified libraries were quantified using a Qubit 3.0 fluorometer, sized with a Bioanalyzer 2100, and then quantified again using the KAPA Library Quantification kit. Every immunoSEQ 96-well plate was sequenced on a separate single-read 150-cycle Illumina NextSeq 550 flow cell. Per the original workflow: The immunoSEQ output contained only junctional sequences without quality scores, so filtering could not match that applied to full-length reads. Sequences were annotated with PyIR, a Python wrapper for IgBLAST v1.9, and V/J genes and CDR3 were assigned using IMGT germline references. Any read was removed if the V/J assignment was weak (E-value above 1e-6), the CDR3 was missing, or the read contained stop codons, out-of-frame junctions, or ambiguous translated residues. V3J clonotypes were defined as sequences sharing the same inferred V gene, J gene, and CDR3 amino acid sequence. Percentage overlap between repertoires was calculated by dividing the number of shared unique clonotypes by the size of the smaller repertoire. Repertoire richness was assessed with RTK rarefaction, the Chao1 estimator, and Recon v2.1 estimates of unobserved clonotypes. Generation probabilities for all TCRbeta clonotypes obtained by the gDNA method from four donors were computed using OLGA. This immuneACCESS table, as held by TCRdb, lists in-frame sequences with V and J called but not all clones. Of the missing ones, under half trace to an unresolved V gene in checked studies; the others have no known cause. For V, J and clone size, that table is used; D and trimming come from the DNA. The sample contains roughly 2,500,000 clones, more than 85% of them found a single time. Approximately 0.36% of the sample comes from the top ten.

Paper-wide results and their limitations: Rarefaction of sorted-subset datasets indicated incomplete sequencing despite the large sequencing depth. Clonotypes shared by all four sorted-subset donors showed higher generation probabilities than non-shared clonotypes. Naive subsets generally had larger estimated clonotype richness than memory subsets did. Because the study included a small number of donors, the genetic and exposure-history diversity represented was limited. When a handful of donors were compared, the shared fraction of clonotypes was around 5% for naive CD4, less than 4% for naive CD8, 2% to 2.5% for memory CD4, and around 0.4% for memory CD8. Sampling was limited to blood, and TCR repertoires in tissue likely differ from TCR repertoires in blood. Based on pairwise subsampling, the degree of clonotype sharing among donors was expected to be affected by sequencing depth.

Donors were healthy HIV-negative adults with no recently reported acute infections or vaccinations. Only Caucasian adults living in Nashville, Tennessee, USA were represented among the donors. CD4+ T cells were enriched through magnetic negative selection, after which naive cells were positively selected on CD45RA and the remaining negative fraction served as the memory subset. After blood collection by leukapheresis, PBMCs were isolated using Ficoll-Histopaque density gradient centrifugation and then cryopreserved in the vapor phase of liquid nitrogen. Purity and quantity of every magnetically sorted T cell population were checked by analytical flow cytometry. Each sorted fraction had its genomic DNA isolated and then quantified by UV absorbance on a Nanodrop 2000c.

Sequenced input: naive CD4+ T cells from PBMCs. The intended sense of this specimen's cell subset or site label: CD45RA+ positively selected. This sequence was found in a man younger than 35 in good health. Some clones in this sample may be carry-over from other donors' samples. The sequence joins TRBV7-3 to TRBJ1-4, with the D gene not clear enough to name. The DNA sequence is TGTGCCAGCAGCGCGACCCCGAATGAAAAACTGTTTTTT. Its coded protein is CASSATPNEKLFF.